This T cell receptor beta chain was recorded in a study of T-cell memory formation after mild COVID-19. As for the study in general: There were largely donor-specific TCR clusters. General study results and limits: CD4+ contracting clones were mainly CM and EM; CD8+ ones, EMRA. Memory cells collected pre-infection included some clones that later responded, suggesting cross-reactive memory joined.

5'RACE with constant-segment primers yielded barcoded, UMI-tagged TCR alpha and TCR beta cDNA libraries. TCRdb analysed the 5' RACE reads with MiXCR anew, one entry per CDR3 protein. Of about 470,000 distinct CDR3 sequences detected, about 18% appear once; the ten largest clones hold over 9%. The CDR3 sequence is 12 residues long. V lost 2 bases to trimming and J lost 8 bases; unmatched junction nucleotides: 0. Germline values: CDR1 LNHNV, CDR2 YYDKDF (reference sequence). Concerning this clonotype itself: Antigen specificity is unknown.

The gene calls are TRBV15 and TRBJ2-1, with 7 bases fitting TRBD1. This TCR derives from an adult woman who had mild COVID-19 (a few samples of this study predate the infection). Cell type and time point are not known. The sequenced material came from PBMCs or a T cell subset sorted from them (not recorded which). DNA for the CDR3: TGTGCCACCAGCAGACAGGGGGATGAGCAGTTCTTC. This sequence encodes CATSRQGDEQFF.